This TCR beta chain was retrieved from a study of CD4+ T cells in melanoma. Study-wide results and limits: Reportedly, melanoma neoantigen-specific CD4+ T cells showed varied differentiation states.

The CDR3 spans 18 residues. V shed 4 bases and J 4 bases; nucleotides not matched to a gene: 11. Germline V gives CDR1 SGHDN, CDR2 FVKESK. Data came from immunoSEQ multiplex PCR; TCRdb stores just in-frame clones and leaves some out. The table has fewer than 150,000 clones, 80% to 95% seen once; the top ten hold less than 2%. Concerning this clone itself: What it recognizes is unknown.

V gene TRBV14 combines with J gene TRBJ1-6; 9 positions match TRBD1. The origin of this receptor is a human donor with melanoma. The CDR3 sequence is CASSRSGQGAGYNSPLHF. In nucleotides, the CDR3 is TGTGCCAGCAGCCGGTCGGGACAGGGAGCGGGTTATAATTCACCCCTCCACTTT.